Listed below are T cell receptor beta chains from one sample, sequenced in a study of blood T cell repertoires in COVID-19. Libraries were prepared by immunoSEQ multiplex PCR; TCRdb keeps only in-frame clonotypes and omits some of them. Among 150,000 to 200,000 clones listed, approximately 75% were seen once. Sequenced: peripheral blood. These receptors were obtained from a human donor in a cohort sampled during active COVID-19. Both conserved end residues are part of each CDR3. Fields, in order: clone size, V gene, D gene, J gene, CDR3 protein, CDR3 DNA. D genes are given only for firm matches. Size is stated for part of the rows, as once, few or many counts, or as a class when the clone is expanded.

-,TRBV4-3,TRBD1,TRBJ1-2,CASSQQGAAGYTF,TGCGCCAGCAGCCAGCAGGGGGCTGCTGGCTACACCTTC
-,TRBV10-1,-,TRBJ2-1,CASSEGGGGNEQFF,TGCGCCAGCAGTGAGGGAGGGGGGGGTAATGAGCAGTTCTTC
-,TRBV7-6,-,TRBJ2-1,CASSLAGAVNEQFF,TGTGCCAGCAGCCTCGCGGGGGCGGTCAATGAGCAGTTCTTC
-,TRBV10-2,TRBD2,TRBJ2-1,CASSDLAPGTSGTGNEQFF,TGCGCCAGCAGTGACCTCGCGCCCGGGACTAGCGGGACCGGGAATGAGCAGTTCTTC
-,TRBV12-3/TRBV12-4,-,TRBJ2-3,CASSGLRTDTQYF,TGTGCCTCATCAGGGTTAAGGACAGATACGCAGTATTTT
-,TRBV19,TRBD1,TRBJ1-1,CASSPWTGMNTEAFF,TGTGCCAGTAGTCCATGGACAGGGATGAACACTGAAGCTTTCTTT
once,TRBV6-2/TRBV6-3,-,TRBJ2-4,CASSPGVPRVQYF,TGTGCCAGCAGCCCCGGGGTCCCAAGGGTTCAGTACTTC
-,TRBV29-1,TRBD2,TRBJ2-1,CSVEDRSTSGRAFEQFF,TGCAGCGTTGAAGATCGTTCAACTAGCGGGAGGGCCTTTGAGCAGTTCTTC
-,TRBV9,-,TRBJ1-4,CASSTGTYEKLFF,TGTGCCAGCAGCACCGGGACATATGAAAAACTGTTTTTT
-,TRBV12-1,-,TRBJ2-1,CASSYLPGQGNEQFF,TGTGCCAGCAGCTACCTCCCGGGACAGGGTAATGAGCAGTTCTTC
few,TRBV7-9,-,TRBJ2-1,CASSPPGFNEQFF,TGTGCCAGCAGCCCTCCAGGGTTCAATGAGCAGTTCTTC
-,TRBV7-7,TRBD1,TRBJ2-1,CASSLGGLTGWDEQFF,TGTGCTAGCAGCTTAGGGGGCCTGACAGGGTGGGATGAGCAGTTCTTC
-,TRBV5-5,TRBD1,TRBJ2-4,CASSSQGAKAKNIQYF,TGTGCCAGCAGTTCACAGGGGGCAAAAGCCAAAAACATTCAGTACTTC
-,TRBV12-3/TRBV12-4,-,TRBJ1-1,CASSFQGSTEAFF,TGTGCCAGCAGTTTCCAGGGAAGCACTGAAGCTTTCTTT
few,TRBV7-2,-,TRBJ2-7,CASSSRTARNSYEQYF,TGTGCCAGCAGTAGTCGGACAGCCCGGAACTCCTACGAGCAGTACTTC
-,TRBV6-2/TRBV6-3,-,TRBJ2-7,CASSYSIGQSYEQYF,TGTGCCAGCAGTTACTCGATTGGACAGTCCTACGAGCAGTACTTC
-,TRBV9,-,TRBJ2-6,CASSVVGGSGANVLTF,TGTGCCAGCAGCGTAGTGGGGGGCTCTGGGGCCAACGTCCTGACTTTC
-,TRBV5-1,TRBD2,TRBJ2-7,CASSSWGGVPYEQYF,TGCGCCAGCAGCTCCTGGGGAGGGGTGCCCTACGAGCAGTACTTC
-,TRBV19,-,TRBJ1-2,CASSIAGGPGYTF,TGTGCCAGTAGTATAGCGGGGGGACCGGGCTACACCTTC
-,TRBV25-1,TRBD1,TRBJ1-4,CASSELGTGTEKLFF,TGTGCCAGCAGTGAATTGGGGACAGGGACTGAAAAACTGTTTTTT
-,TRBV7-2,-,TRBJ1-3,CASSSESRAGNTIYF,TGTGCCAGCAGCTCCGAGTCCAGGGCTGGAAACACCATATATTTT
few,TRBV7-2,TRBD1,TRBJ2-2,CATNLGQGASGELFF,TGTGCCACAAACTTAGGACAGGGGGCAAGCGGGGAGCTGTTTTTT
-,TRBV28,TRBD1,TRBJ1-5,CASSLPGTARHQPQHF,TGTGCCAGCAGTTTACCGGGGACAGCGAGGCATCAGCCCCAGCATTTT
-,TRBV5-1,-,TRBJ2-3,CASNLAGPTDTQYF,TGCGCCAGCAACCTGGCGGGGCCCACAGATACGCAGTATTTT
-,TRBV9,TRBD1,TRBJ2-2,CASSSTRTGTTNTGELFF,TGTGCCAGCAGCTCCACACGGACAGGGACAACGAACACCGGGGAGCTGTTTTTT
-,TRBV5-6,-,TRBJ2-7,CASSLQGSVVDEQYF,TGTGCCAGCAGCTTGCAGGGGAGCGTCGTAGACGAGCAGTACTTC
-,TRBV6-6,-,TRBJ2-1,CASSLPELGAHNEQFF,TGTGCCAGCAGCCTCCCGGAGTTGGGGGCCCACAATGAGCAGTTCTTC
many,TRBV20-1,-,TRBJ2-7,CSARSSYEQYF,TGCAGTGCGCGATCTAGCTACGAGCAGTACTTC
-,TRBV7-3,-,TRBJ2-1,CASSRRRTDNEQFF,TGTGCCAGCAGCCGACGAAGGACAGACAATGAGCAGTTCTTC
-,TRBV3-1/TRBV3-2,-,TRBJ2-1,CASSQDLWTTNEQFF,TGTGCCAGCAGCCAAGATCTCTGGACAACCAATGAGCAGTTCTTC
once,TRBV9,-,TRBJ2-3,CASSVGTSTSTDTQYF,TGTGCCAGCAGCGTAGGTACTAGCACTAGCACAGATACGCAGTATTTT
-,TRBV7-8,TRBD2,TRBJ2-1,CASSLGLAGNEQFF,TGTGCCAGCAGCTTAGGTCTAGCGGGGAATGAGCAGTTCTTC
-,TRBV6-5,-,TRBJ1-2,CASSYSADNYGYTF,TGTGCCAGCAGTTACTCGGCGGATAACTATGGCTACACCTTC
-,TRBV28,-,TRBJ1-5,CASSLPGGSNQPQHF,TGTGCCAGCAGTTTACCGGGGGGTTCCAATCAGCCCCAGCATTTT
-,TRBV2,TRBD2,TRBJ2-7,CASSVSLAGGPPYEQYF,TGTGCCAGCAGTGTGTCACTAGCGGGGGGGCCTCCCTACGAGCAGTACTTC
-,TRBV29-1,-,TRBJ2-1,CNGGAHNEQFF,TGCAATGGGGGGGCCCACAATGAGCAGTTCTTC
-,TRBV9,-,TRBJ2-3,CASSGARGVADTQYF,TGTGCCAGCAGCGGGGCCAGGGGGGTGGCAGATACGCAGTATTTT
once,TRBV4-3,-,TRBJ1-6,CASSQTGSSSYNSPLHF,TGCGCCAGCAGCCAAACAGGTTCGAGCTCCTATAATTCACCCCTCCACTTT
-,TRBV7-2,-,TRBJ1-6,CASSHKSGGRLYNSPLHF,TGTGCCAGCAGCCACAAATCCGGAGGACGGCTGTATAATTCACCCCTCCACTTT
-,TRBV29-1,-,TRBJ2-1,CSVTQVPGSYNEQFF,TGCAGCGTAACTCAGGTCCCCGGCTCCTACAATGAGCAGTTCTTC
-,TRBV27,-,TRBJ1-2,CASSLQRGITESNYGYTF,TGTGCCAGCAGTTTACAGAGGGGGATAACAGAGAGTAACTATGGCTACACCTTC
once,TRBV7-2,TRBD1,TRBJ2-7,CASSVTGTDTYEQYF,TGTGCCAGCAGCGTAACCGGGACAGACACCTACGAGCAGTACTTC
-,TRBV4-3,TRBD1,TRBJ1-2,CASSQELGQLYYTF,TGCGCCAGCAGCCAAGAGCTGGGACAGCTATACTACACCTTC
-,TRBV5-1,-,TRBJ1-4,CASSLTYPGGPEEKLFF,TGCGCCAGCAGCTTGACGTATCCGGGGGGGCCGGAAGAAAAACTGTTTTTT
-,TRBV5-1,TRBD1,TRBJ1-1,CASSSGTGIITEAFF,TGCGCCAGCAGCTCCGGGACAGGGATAATCACTGAAGCTTTCTTT
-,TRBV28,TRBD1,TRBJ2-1,CASSFIGTDNEQFF,TGTGCCAGCAGTTTCATCGGGACAGACAATGAGCAGTTCTTC
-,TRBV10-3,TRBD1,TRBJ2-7,CAINTGTGVREQYF,TGTGCCATCAACACCGGGACAGGTGTAAGGGAGCAGTACTTC
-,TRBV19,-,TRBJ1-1,CASSTSRARTEAFF,TGTGCCAGTAGTACGTCGCGGGCCCGGACTGAAGCTTTCTTT
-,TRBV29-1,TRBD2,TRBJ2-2,CSGRGLAGTGELFF,TGCAGCGGCAGGGGACTAGCGGGCACCGGGGAGCTGTTTTTT
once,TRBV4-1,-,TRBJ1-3,CASSQDTVGYIYF,TGCGCCAGCAGCCAAGACACAGTAGGATACATATATTTT
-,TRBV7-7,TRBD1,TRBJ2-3,CASSLAGTGGLDTQYF,TGTGCCAGCAGCTTAGCGGGGACAGGGGGCTTGGATACGCAGTATTTT
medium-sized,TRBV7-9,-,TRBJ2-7,CASSSDFYEQYF,TGTGCCAGCAGCTCGGACTTCTACGAGCAGTACTTC
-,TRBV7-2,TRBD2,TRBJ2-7,CASSLGLAQVEQYF,TGTGCCAGCAGCCTCGGACTAGCACAGGTCGAGCAGTACTTC
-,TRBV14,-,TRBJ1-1,CASSQDSSTEAFF,TGTGCCAGCAGCCAAGATTCTTCCACTGAAGCTTTCTTT
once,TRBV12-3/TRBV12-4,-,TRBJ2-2,CASSPEGGELFF,TGTGCCAGCAGTCCTGAGGGTGGGGAGCTGTTTTTT